This T cell receptor beta chain was profiled in a study of shared clonotypes between healthy human individuals. The V gene lost 1 base and the J gene lost 6 bases, with 12 bases spanning the gap. Looked up from germline, CDR1 is GTSNPN and CDR2 is SVGIG (reference sequence). There are 13 residues in the CDR3. Measured with immunoSEQ multiplex PCR; TCRdb has only the in-frame clones, and not every one. The sample shows 500,000 or so clones, 90% to 97% of them seen only once. What was sequenced was naive CD4+ T cells sorted from blood. Subset given: CD45RA+ positively selected. This TCR was recovered from a woman aged 30 to 39 in good health. This chain connects TRBV30 to TRBJ2-5; no clear D. CDR3 sequence: CAWSAGPIKTQYF. The CDR3 nucleotides read TGTGCCTGGAGTGCAGGTCCCATTAAGACCCAGTACTTC.